This T cell receptor (beta chain) was identified in a study of vaccination and CD4 T cells after COVID-19. The Oncomine TCR Beta short-read assay sequenced DNA from cultured CD4+ T cells. Using its own MiXCR run on the PCR reads, TCRdb lists one record per CDR3 protein. The sample includes roughly 20,000 distinct CDR3 sequences, around 37% seen only once; the top ten take 2.6%. As to this clonotype: What it recognizes is unknown.

CDR1 and CDR2 from the germline V gene are MNHEY and SMNVEV (reference sequence). This CDR3 has 18 residues. V gave up 6 bases and J gave up 4 bases, with 27 bases separating them. Indicated time point: late sampling 161 to 241 days after vaccination in a few convalescent patients. Sample treatment: approximately nine-day PBMC culture with coronavirus spike peptide pools or control peptides (ViraFEST assay). The sequence came from a human donor who had recovered from COVID-19. The material sequenced was CD4+ T cells from blood, cultured in vitro, taken about 7 months after SARS-CoV-2 vaccination. The chain joins TRBV27 to TRBJ2-5; D not resolved. In DNA form, the CDR3 reads TGTGCCAGCAGGTCTCGGCCCGGCGTCCCCCTACACGGAGAGACCCAGTACTTC. Amino acid sequence: CASRSRPGVPLHGETQYF.